This TCR beta chain stems from a study of blood T cells in healthy people across ages. In the case of this clonotype: Its matching antigen is unknown.

General study results and limits: Any changes in expanded clonotypes were possibly confounded, as donor CMV status remained unknown. Those diversity estimates obtained from one million T cells were thought to be underestimates.

J was trimmed by 0 bases and V by 4 bases; bases with no gene match: 5. The CDR3 is 16 residues long. The germline CDR1 and CDR2 sequences are SGHRS and YFSETQ. Peripheral blood, roughly 9.3 milliliters per donor, was collected. Combining a sample-barcoded 5' primer with a J-beta primer mix, a second PCR ran for roughly 6 to 12 cycles. Every cDNA was tagged by a template-switch adaptor with 12 random nucleotides. In TCRdb, the 5' RACE reads were re-called with MiXCR into one record per CDR3 protein. The sample has about 1.7 million distinct CDR3 sequences; approximately 28% are singletons. The J gene is TRBJ2-1, the V gene TRBV5-1; 9 nucleotides line up with TRBD2. This receptor was taken from a woman younger than 45 in good health. Source material: blood. The CDR3 reads CASSKELAGSYNEQFF. The CDR3 DNA is TGCGCCAGCAGCAAAGAACTAGCGGGCTCCTACAATGAGCAGTTCTTC.